The 32 T cell receptor beta chains listed next were all sequenced from one sample in a study of Ad26.COV2.S vaccination and SARS-CoV-2 variants. Some clones are missing from TCRdb's copy, which holds only in-frame ones; the method was immunoSEQ multiplex PCR. The sample contains hundreds of thousands of clones, approximately 86% of which appear only once. The treatment: some 20 received Ad26.COV2.S at low or high dose, single or two shots; 5 received placebo; per-sample allocation not given. Repertoires come from day 63 after the first vaccine or placebo injection. Source: peripheral blood, taken in a trial of Ad26.COV2.S vaccine versus placebo. The receptors come from a person between 18 and 60 years old who received the Ad26.COV2.S COVID-19 vaccine or a placebo.

The V call is TRBV19, the J call TRBJ1-5; the D is unclear. Germline CDR1 is LNHDA and CDR2 is SQIVND (reference sequence). The CDR3 has 17 residues. V lost 7 bases to trimming and J lost 0 bases, with 19 bases between them. The CDR3 protein is CASKATLFKYSNQPQHF. The DNA of the CDR3 is TGTGCCAGTAAAGCCACCCTTTTCAAGTATAGCAATCAGCCCCAGCATTTT.

This clone was seen a handful of times. The chain employs TRBV5-5 and TRBJ1-4; TRBD1 might be the D (5 bases). Trimming took 0 bases from V and 7 from J, leaving 10 bases between them. Germline CDR1 reads SGHKS; CDR2 reads YYEKEE (reference sequence). The CDR3 totals 14 residues. The CDR3 spells CASSLGQGGEKLFF. The CDR3 region has the DNA TGTGCCAGCAGCTTGGGGCAGGGAGGTGAAAAACTGTTTTTT.

The chain combines TRBV9 with TRBJ1-4; D uncertain. Germline lookup yields CDR1 SGDLS and CDR2 YYNGEE. This CDR3 spans 14 amino acids. V lost 3 bases to trimming and J lost 4 bases, with 10 bases between them. Here the CDR3 DNA reads TGTGCCAGCAGCGCTTCCAGCCATAATGAAAAACTGTTTTTT. Translated, it gives CASSASSHNEKLFF.

The chain couples TRBV4-3 to TRBJ1-1; no clear D gene. The CDR3 is 14 amino acids. Germline V lookup: CDR1 LGHNA, CDR2 YSLEER. V was shortened by 0 bases and J by 3 bases, with 8 bases between the two germline ends. The CDR3 here is CASSQDSWDTEAFF. CDR3 coding DNA: TGCGCCAGCAGCCAAGATTCCTGGGACACTGAAGCTTTCTTT.

In its sample, this clone was seen once. This chain links TRBV2 with TRBJ2-3; D perhaps matches TRBD2 (5 bases). Trimming stripped 6 bases from V and 3 bases from J, with 10 bases between. CDR3 length equals 13 residues. The germline CDR1 and CDR2 sequences are SNHLY and FYNNEI. Written as DNA, the CDR3 is TGTGCCAGCAGCCGGGAAGGGACAGATACGCAGTATTTT. Translating gives CASSREGTDTQYF.

The chain couples TRBV7-2 to TRBJ2-1, with TRBD1 identical over 7 bases. Germline V CDR1 and CDR2: SGHTA, FQGNSA. The CDR3 contains 16 residues. Germline trimming cut 2 bases from V and 4 bases from J; bases unmatched to any gene: 8. CDR3 sequence (DNA): TGTGCCAGCAGCTTAAGGGACAGCAGGTATTACAATGAGCAGTTCTTC. This translates into CASSLRDSRYYNEQFF.

V gene TRBV3-1 (or the pseudogene TRBV3-2) combines with J gene TRBJ2-3; a weak D match, TRBD1 (5 bases). The CDR3 spans 12 residues. Germline CDR1 LGHDT, CDR2 YNNKEL (reference sequence). V dropped 1 base and J dropped 10 bases, with 9 bases sitting between them. In DNA form, the CDR3 reads TGTGCCAGCAGCCAAGGAAAGGGGTCGCAGTATTTT. Its translation: CASSQGKGSQYF.

V usage is TRBV6-2 or TRBV6-3 and J usage is TRBJ1-5, with a possible D match to TRBD1 (5 bases). The CDR3 covers 13 residues. Trimming stripped 2 bases from V and 4 bases from J, with 6 bases between. The germline V gene encodes CDR1 MNHEY and CDR2 SVGEGT. CDR3 DNA sequence: TGTGCCAGCAGTTACGAGGGGAATCAGCCCCAGCATTTT. Translated: CASSYEGNQPQHF.

This clone was recorded only once. The gene calls are TRBV5-1 and TRBJ1-2; D is unresolved. The CDR3 contains 14 residues. Deletions cut 2 bases from V and 8 bases from J, with 16 bases between. Germline loops: CDR1 SGHRS, CDR2 YFSETQ. The CDR3 DNA sequence: TGCGCCAGCAGCTTTGGGAGGGAGGCGTTGGGCTACACCTTC. Translating gives CASSFGREALGYTF.

The chain employs TRBV7-9 and TRBJ2-5; tentative D call: TRBD2 (6 bases). Trimming removed 0 bases from V and 5 bases from J, with 13 bases in between. The CDR3 contains 15 residues. Per germline, CDR1 SEHNR and CDR2 FQNEAQ (reference sequence). CDR3: CASSLAIWGEETQYF. The CDR3, as DNA: TGTGCCAGCAGCTTAGCAATATGGGGGGAGGAGACCCAGTACTTC.

V gene TRBV20-1 combines with J gene TRBJ2-5; TRBD2 is a possible D gene (5 bases). Germline V gives CDR1 DFQATT, CDR2 SNEGSKA (reference sequence). V was cut by 3 bases and J by 5 bases, with 7 bases left in between. The CDR3 loop spans 11 amino acids. CDR3 in amino acids: CSARRAETQYF. DNA of the CDR3: TGCAGTGCTAGGAGGGCGGAGACCCAGTACTTC.

CDR3 protein: CSVKLAGVGGNEQFF. The DNA of the CDR3 is TGCAGCGTCAAGCTAGCGGGAGTAGGGGGCAATGAGCAGTTCTTC. The chain recombines TRBV29-1 with TRBJ2-1, with 10 bases aligning to TRBD2. This CDR3 contains 15 residues. From germline, CDR1 is SQVTM and CDR2 ANQGSEA. V gave up 6 bases and J gave up 6 bases; unmatched junction bases: 11.

This clone was observed once. V is TRBV12-3 or TRBV12-4 and J is TRBJ2-1; D unclear. The CDR3 consists of 13 residues. The V end was cut by 6 bases, the J end by 13 bases, with 19 bases between. CDR3 region: CASSRPLRAAQFF. The CDR3 nucleotides are TGTGCCAGCAGCCGACCCCTCCGGGCCGCCCAGTTCTTC.

This chain connects TRBV6-2 or TRBV6-3 to TRBJ2-2; TRBD1 or TRBD2 may be the D gene (6 bases each). CDR3 length: 19 residues. Trimming left V 1 base short and J 4 bases short, with 22 bases between. Per germline, CDR1 MNHEY and CDR2 SVGEGT. CDR3 residues: CASSYLTPPPGATTGELFF. CDR3 nucleotides: TGTGCCAGCAGTTACTTGACCCCGCCTCCGGGGGCCACCACCGGGGAGCTGTTTTTT.

There are a few counts of this clone. V and J are TRBV27 and TRBJ1-1; TRBD1 agrees at 8 bases. The CDR3 runs to 13 residues. V shed 8 bases and J 5 bases; nucleotides not matched to a gene: 7. The germline V gene encodes CDR1 MNHEY and CDR2 SMNVEV (reference sequence). The CDR3 region is CASRTGSLTEAFF. The CDR3, as DNA: TGTGCCAGCCGGACAGGGAGTTTAACTGAAGCTTTCTTT.

This clone was counted once. The chain has TRBV19 and TRBJ1-1; D gene unclear. Trimming pared 4 bases from V and 5 bases from J, leaving 11 bases between. Germline values: CDR1 LNHDA, CDR2 SQIVND (reference sequence). CDR3 length equals 13 residues. For the CDR3, the DNA is TGTGCCAGTAGTACCGATACATGGACTGAAGCTTTCTTT. Protein: CASSTDTWTEAFF.

The chain couples TRBV28 to TRBJ1-2; weak D call: TRBD1 (5 bases). Germline V CDR1 and CDR2: MDHEN, SYDVKM. The length of the CDR3 is 11 residues. Trimming took 6 bases from V and 10 from J, leaving 12 bases between them. The DNA of the CDR3 is TGTGCCAGCAGCCAGGGTCCCCCCTACACCTTC. It specifies CASSQGPPYTF.

The V gene is TRBV11-2, the J gene TRBJ2-3, with 11 bases matching TRBD2. After removal of 1 base from V and 6 bases from J, the junction contained 9 bases not matched to a gene. The CDR3 covers 17 residues. From germline, CDR1 is SGHAT and CDR2 FQNNGV. The CDR3 DNA follows: TGTGCCAGCAGCTTAGCAGTAGCGGGAGGGCCTGGGGATACGCAGTATTTT. Protein sequence: CASSLAVAGGPGDTQYF.

The rearrangement joins TRBV28 to TRBJ2-2; D call uncertain. Germline V gene data show CDR1 as MDHEN and CDR2 as SYDVKM. The CDR3 sequence is 13 residues long. V was shortened by 7 bases and J by 7 bases, with 13 bases between the two germline ends. CDR3 region: CASTTHWGGELFF. As DNA, the CDR3 is TGTGCCAGCACAACTCACTGGGGCGGGGAGCTGTTTTTT.

This clone showed up just a few times. This chain uses TRBV7-2 with TRBJ2-1, with D uncertain. Deletions cut 8 bases from V and 7 bases from J, with 18 bases between. Germline CDR1 SGHTA, CDR2 FQGNSA. The CDR3 loop spans 14 amino acids. CDR3 nucleotides: TGTGCCAGCGCCCAGAGCGTTGGATGGAATGAGCAGTTCTTC. Amino acid sequence: CASAQSVGWNEQFF.

The V and J genes are TRBV7-2 and TRBJ2-3, with 11 nucleotides matching TRBD2. This CDR3 has 15 residues. CDR1 is SGHTA and CDR2 is FQGNSA in the germline V gene. V was pared by 5 bases and J by 4 bases, with 5 bases of the junction left unmatched. This CDR3 is CASSQLAGASDTQYF. CDR3 bases: TGTGCCAGCAGCCAACTAGCGGGAGCATCAGATACGCAGTATTTT. The variable domain in full, completed from reference TRBV7-2 and TRBJ2-3, reads GAGVSQSPSNKVTEKGKDVELRCDPISGHTALYWYRQSLGQGLEFLIYFQGNSAPDKSGLPSDRFSAERTGGSVSTLTIQRTQQEDSAVYLCASSQLAGASDTQYFGPGTRLTVL.

The rearrangement joins TRBV14 to TRBJ2-3, with 8 bases identical to TRBD2. CDR3 length: 13 residues. Germline loops: CDR1 SGHDN, CDR2 FVKESK. V gave up 4 bases and J gave up 4 bases; unmatched junction bases: 1. The DNA of the CDR3 is TGTGCCAGCAGCCCGGGGGGGTCAGATACGCAGTATTTT. This codes for CASSPGGSDTQYF.

The rearrangement links TRBV7-2 to TRBJ1-2; D is ambiguous. Germline V gives CDR1 SGHTA, CDR2 FQGNSA. Between the trimmed V and J ends, which lost 3 bases and 7 bases, there was a span of 18 bases. This CDR3 is built from 15 residues. The CDR3 protein is CASSLTWGPSGGYTF. The DNA for the CDR3 is TGTGCCAGCAGCTTGACGTGGGGTCCTTCTGGTGGCTACACCTTC. The full variable domain, in which reference TRBV7-2 and TRBJ1-2 provide the parts outside the CDR3, is GAGVSQSPSNKVTEKGKDVELRCDPISGHTALYWYRQSLGQGLEFLIYFQGNSAPDKSGLPSDRFSAERTGGSVSTLTIQRTQQEDSAVYLCASSLTWGPSGGYTFGSGTRLTVV.

The chain uses TRBV5-1 and TRBJ1-5, with 8 bases matching TRBD1. The germline CDR1 and CDR2 sequences are SGHRS and YFSETQ. The CDR3 contains 14 residues. J lost 2 bases, V lost 5 bases, and 3 bases had no gene match. For the CDR3, the DNA is TGCGCCAGCAGGGACAGGGCGGGCAATCAGCCCCAGCATTTT. Translation: CASRDRAGNQPQHF.

The rearrangement links TRBV10-1 to TRBJ1-2; D is unclear. The CDR3 has 13 amino acids. The V gene's germline CDR1 is WNHNN and CDR2 SYGVQD (reference sequence). V was shortened by 3 bases and J by 0 bases, with 5 bases between the two germline ends. The CDR3 bases are TGCGCCAGCAGTGAAACAGCTAACTATGGCTACACCTTC. Protein sequence: CASSETANYGYTF.

The rearrangement joins TRBV3-1 (or the pseudogene TRBV3-2) to TRBJ2-7; D is perhaps TRBD1 (5 bases). The germline V gene encodes CDR1 LGHDT and CDR2 YNNKEL (reference sequence). The CDR3 is 14 amino acids. V lost 1 base to trimming and J lost 6 bases, with 13 bases between them. The DNA of the CDR3 is TGTGCCAGCAGCCAAGTCGACACGCAGGGCGAGCAGTACTTC. This sequence encodes CASSQVDTQGEQYF.

The chain joins TRBV18 to TRBJ1-4; no reliable D call. CDR1 and CDR2 from the germline V gene are KGHSH and LQKENI. Trimming removed 0 bases from V and 3 bases from J, with 8 bases in between. CDR3 length: 15 amino acids. CDR3 protein: CASSPPSEANEKLFF. The CDR3 bases are TGTGCCAGCTCACCACCAAGTGAAGCTAATGAAAAACTGTTTTTT.

This clone was recorded only once. This chain joins TRBV7-9 and TRBJ1-1; 7 bases fit TRBD1. Germline V lookup: CDR1 SEHNR, CDR2 FQNEAQ (reference sequence). This CDR3 contains 15 residues. Germline trimming cut 5 bases from V and 5 bases from J; bases unmatched to any gene: 11. The CDR3 nucleotides read TGTGCCAGCAGCCCCAGACAGGGAGTAGGGACTGAAGCTTTCTTT. Translating gives CASSPRQGVGTEAFF.

The chain links TRBV6-5 to TRBJ1-2; weak D call: TRBD1 (5 bases). The CDR3 has 15 residues. V lost 4 bases to trimming and J lost 2 bases, with 14 bases between them. Germline V gene sequence: CDR1 MNHEY, CDR2 SVGAGI. The CDR3 DNA follows: TGTGCCAGCAGTTTGTCTCGGGGGGTCAACTATGGCTACACCTTC. It translates to CASSLSRGVNYGYTF.

The chain couples TRBV5-4 to TRBJ1-3; 9 positions match TRBD1. Trimming cost V 5 bases and J 3 bases; bases outside gene matches: 6. CDR1 SGHNT and CDR2 YYREEE come from the germline V gene (reference sequence). The CDR3 is 15 amino acids. CDR3 coding DNA: TGTGCCAGCAGAACACAGGGGGCGCGTGGAAACACCATATATTTT. Protein: CASRTQGARGNTIYF.

This chain connects TRBV27 to TRBJ1-1; D is perhaps TRBD1 (5 bases). With 6 bases removed from V and 1 base from J, the gap between germline ends came to 12 bases. Germline loops: CDR1 MNHEY, CDR2 SMNVEV (reference sequence). The CDR3 runs 14 residues. The CDR3 spells CASSWTGGNTEAFF. In DNA form, the CDR3 reads TGTGCCAGCAGCTGGACGGGGGGGAACACTGAAGCTTTCTTT.

The rearrangement joins TRBV6-6 to TRBJ2-1; TRBD2 agrees at 9 bases. CDR1 MNHNY and CDR2 SVGAGI come from the germline V gene (reference sequence). The CDR3 extends over 17 amino acids. The V gene end was trimmed by 5 bases and the J gene end by 8 bases; junction bases not matched to a gene: 16. The CDR3 spells CASSPPFGSGSIHEQFF. The CDR3 DNA sequence: TGTGCCAGCAGTCCGCCCTTTGGTAGCGGGAGTATACATGAGCAGTTCTTC.